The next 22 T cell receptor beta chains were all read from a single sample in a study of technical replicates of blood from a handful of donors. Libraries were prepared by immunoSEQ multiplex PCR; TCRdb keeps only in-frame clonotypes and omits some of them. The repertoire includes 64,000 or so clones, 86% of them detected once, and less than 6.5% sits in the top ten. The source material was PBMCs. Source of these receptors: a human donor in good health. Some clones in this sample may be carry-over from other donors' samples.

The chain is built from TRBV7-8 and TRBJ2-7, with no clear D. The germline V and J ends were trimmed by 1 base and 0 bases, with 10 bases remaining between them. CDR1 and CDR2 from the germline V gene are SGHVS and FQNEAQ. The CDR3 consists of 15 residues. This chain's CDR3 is CASSLVSPFSYEQYF. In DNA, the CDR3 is TGTGCCAGCAGCTTAGTGTCTCCGTTCTCCTACGAGCAGTACTTC.

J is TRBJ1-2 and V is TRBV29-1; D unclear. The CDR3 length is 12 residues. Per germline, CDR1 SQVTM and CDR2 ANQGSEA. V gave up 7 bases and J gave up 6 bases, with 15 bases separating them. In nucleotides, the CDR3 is TGCAGCGCCGGAGGCTACAACGATGGCTACACCTTC. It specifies CSAGGYNDGYTF.

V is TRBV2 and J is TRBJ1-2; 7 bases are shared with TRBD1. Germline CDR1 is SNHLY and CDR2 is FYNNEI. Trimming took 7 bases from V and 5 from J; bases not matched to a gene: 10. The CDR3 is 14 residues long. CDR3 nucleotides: TGTGCCAGCACCCCGGGACAGTATGATTATGGCTACACCTTC. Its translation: CASTPGQYDYGYTF.

CDR3 nucleotides: TGTGCCAGCAGCCAGACAGGGGCCCACACTGAAGCTTTCTTT. Protein product: CASSQTGAHTEAFF. The rearrangement uses TRBV7-2 and TRBJ1-1, with 8 bases identical to TRBD1. The CDR3 covers 14 residues. Germline CDR1 and CDR2: SGHTA and FQGNSA. J was trimmed by 3 bases and V by 5 bases; bases with no gene match: 5.

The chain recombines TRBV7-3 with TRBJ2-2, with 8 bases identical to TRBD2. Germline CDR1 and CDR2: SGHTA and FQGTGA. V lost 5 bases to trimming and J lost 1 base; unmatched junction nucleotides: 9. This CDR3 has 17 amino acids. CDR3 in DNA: TGTGCCAGCAGCCCCTCGGGTGCGGGAGGGAACACCGGGGAGCTGTTTTTT. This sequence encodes CASSPSGAGGNTGELFF.

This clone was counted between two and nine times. The CDR3 DNA follows: TGCGCCAGCAGCTTCACAGGAGCTCCCGGAGAAGCTTTCTTT. This translates into CASSFTGAPGEAFF. The rearrangement uses TRBV5-1 and TRBJ1-1; TRBD1 is a possible D gene (5 bases). Trimming cost V 2 bases and J 8 bases, with 16 bases left between them. The CDR3 runs 14 residues. Germline CDR1 reads SGHRS; CDR2 reads YFSETQ.

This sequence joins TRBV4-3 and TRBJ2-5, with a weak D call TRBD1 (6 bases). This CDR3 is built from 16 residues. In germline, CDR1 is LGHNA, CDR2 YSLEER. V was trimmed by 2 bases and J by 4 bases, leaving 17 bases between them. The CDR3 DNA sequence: TGCGCCAGCAGCCAAATCCGTGCAGGGGCAGGAGAGACCCAGTACTTC. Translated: CASSQIRAGAGETQYF.

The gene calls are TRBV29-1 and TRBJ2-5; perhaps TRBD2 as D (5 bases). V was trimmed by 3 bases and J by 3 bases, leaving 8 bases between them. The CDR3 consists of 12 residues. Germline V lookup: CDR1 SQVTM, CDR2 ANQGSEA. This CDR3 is CSVDPGKETQYF. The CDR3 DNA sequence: TGCAGCGTTGATCCGGGGAAAGAGACCCAGTACTTC.

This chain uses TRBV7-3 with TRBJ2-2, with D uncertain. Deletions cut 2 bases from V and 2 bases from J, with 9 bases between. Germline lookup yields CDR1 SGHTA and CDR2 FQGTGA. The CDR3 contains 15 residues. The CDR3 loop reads CASSLAAHNTGELFF. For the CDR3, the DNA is TGTGCCAGCAGCTTAGCGGCCCACAACACCGGGGAGCTGTTTTTT.

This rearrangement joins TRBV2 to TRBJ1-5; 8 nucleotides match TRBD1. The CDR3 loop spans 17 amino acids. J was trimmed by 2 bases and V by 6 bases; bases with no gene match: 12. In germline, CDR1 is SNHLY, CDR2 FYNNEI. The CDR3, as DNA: TGTGCCAGCAGCGGACAGGGTAGAAGGTCGGGCAATCAGCCCCAGCATTTT. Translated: CASSGQGRRSGNQPQHF.

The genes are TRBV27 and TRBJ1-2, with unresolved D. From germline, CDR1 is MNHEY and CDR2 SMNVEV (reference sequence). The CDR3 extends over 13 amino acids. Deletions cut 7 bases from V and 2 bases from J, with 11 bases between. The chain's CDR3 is CASKFQFNYGYTF. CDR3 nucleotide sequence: TGTGCCAGCAAATTCCAATTCAACTATGGCTACACCTTC.

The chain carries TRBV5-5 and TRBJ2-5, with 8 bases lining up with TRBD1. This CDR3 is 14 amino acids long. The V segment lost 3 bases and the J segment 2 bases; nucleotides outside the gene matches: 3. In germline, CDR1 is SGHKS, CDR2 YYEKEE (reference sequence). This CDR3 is CASSWTGLQETQYF. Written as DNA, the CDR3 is TGTGCCAGCAGCTGGACAGGGCTGCAAGAGACCCAGTACTTC. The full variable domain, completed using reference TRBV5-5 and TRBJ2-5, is DAGVTQSPTHLIKTRGQQVTLRCSPISGHKSVSWYQQVLGQGPQFIFQYYEKEERGRGNFPDRFSARQFPNYSSELNVNALLLGDSALYLCASSWTGLQETQYFGPGTRLLVL.

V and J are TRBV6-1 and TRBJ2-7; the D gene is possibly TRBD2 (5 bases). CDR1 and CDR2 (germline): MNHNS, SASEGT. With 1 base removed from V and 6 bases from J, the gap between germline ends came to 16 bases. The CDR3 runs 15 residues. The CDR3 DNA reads TGTGCCAGCAGTGAAGGAGGAGGAATCGTTTCCGAGCAGTACTTC. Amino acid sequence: CASSEGGGIVSEQYF.

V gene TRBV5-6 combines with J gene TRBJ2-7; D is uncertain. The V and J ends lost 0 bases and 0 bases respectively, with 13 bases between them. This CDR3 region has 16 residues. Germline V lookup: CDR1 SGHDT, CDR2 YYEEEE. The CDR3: CASSLAVSGNSYEQYF. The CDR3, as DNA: TGTGCCAGCAGCTTGGCCGTATCTGGCAACTCCTACGAGCAGTACTTC.

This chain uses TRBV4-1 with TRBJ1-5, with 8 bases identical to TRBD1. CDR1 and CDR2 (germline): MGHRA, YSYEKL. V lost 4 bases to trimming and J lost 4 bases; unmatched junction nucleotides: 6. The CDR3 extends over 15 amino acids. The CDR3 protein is CASSPWTGRNQPQHF. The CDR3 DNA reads TGCGCCAGCAGCCCATGGACAGGGCGGAATCAGCCCCAGCATTTT.

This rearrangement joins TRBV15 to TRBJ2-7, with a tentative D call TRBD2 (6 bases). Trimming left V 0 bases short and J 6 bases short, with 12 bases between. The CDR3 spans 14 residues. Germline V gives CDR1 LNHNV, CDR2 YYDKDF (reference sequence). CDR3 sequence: CATSRDRGRLEQYF. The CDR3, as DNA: TGTGCCACCAGCAGAGATCGGGGGAGGCTCGAGCAGTACTTC.

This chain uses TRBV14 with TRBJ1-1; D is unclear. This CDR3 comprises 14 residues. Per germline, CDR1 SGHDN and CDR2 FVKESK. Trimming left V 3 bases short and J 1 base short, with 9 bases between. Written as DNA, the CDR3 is TGTGCCAGCAGCCACAGAAACAAGAACACTGAAGCTTTCTTT. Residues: CASSHRNKNTEAFF.

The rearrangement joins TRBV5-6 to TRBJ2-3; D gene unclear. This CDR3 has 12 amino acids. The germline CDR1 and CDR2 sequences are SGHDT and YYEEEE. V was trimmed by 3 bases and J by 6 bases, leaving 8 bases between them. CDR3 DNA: TGTGCCAGCAGCTATCAATTCGATACGCAGTATTTT. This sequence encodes CASSYQFDTQYF.

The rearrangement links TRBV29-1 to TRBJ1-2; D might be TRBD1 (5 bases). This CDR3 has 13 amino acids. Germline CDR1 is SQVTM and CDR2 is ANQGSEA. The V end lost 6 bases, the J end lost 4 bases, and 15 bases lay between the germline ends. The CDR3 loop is CSVTPGGSYGYTF. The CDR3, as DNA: TGCAGCGTAACCCCCGGGGGGAGCTATGGCTACACCTTC.

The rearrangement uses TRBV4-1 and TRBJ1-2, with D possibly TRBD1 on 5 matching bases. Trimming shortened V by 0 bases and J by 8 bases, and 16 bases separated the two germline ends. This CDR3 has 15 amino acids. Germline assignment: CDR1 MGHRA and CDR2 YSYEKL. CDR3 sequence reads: CASSQDSGQGGGYTF. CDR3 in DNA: TGCGCCAGCAGCCAAGACTCTGGTCAGGGCGGAGGCTACACCTTC.

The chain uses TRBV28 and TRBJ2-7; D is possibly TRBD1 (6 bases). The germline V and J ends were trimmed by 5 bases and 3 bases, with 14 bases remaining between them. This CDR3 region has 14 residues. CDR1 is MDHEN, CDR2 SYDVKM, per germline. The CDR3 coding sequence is TGTGCCAGCAGTCTTTCAGACAGGAGCTACGAGCAGTACTTC. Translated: CASSLSDRSYEQYF.

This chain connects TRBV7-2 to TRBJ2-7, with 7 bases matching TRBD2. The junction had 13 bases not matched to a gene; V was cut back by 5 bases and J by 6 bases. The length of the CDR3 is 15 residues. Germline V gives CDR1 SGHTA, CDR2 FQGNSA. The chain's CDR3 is CASSPHSGVTFEQYF. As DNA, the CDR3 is TGTGCCAGCAGCCCCCACAGCGGGGTCACGTTCGAGCAGTACTTC.